This T cell receptor (beta chain) was recovered during a study of T cell repertoires in ileal Crohn's disease (dated by TCRdb to between 2018 and 2021). The study in broad terms: At the time of surgery, roughly 35% of patients were active smokers, and the median duration of disease was approximately eight years. Every patient underwent surgery because of a complication, which was stricturing disease in roughly 60% of cases and penetrating disease in approximately 40%. A Rutgeerts score above i0 was used to define endoscopic postoperative recurrence. The study was conducted in parallel with a multicentre cohort built to find predictors of early endoscopic recurrence after ileocolonic resection. A total of 170 or so mucosal samples from around 50 patients were sequenced, with samples obtained at several locations on the surgical specimen and at postoperative endoscopy. A prospective multicentre cohort supplied the 50 or so Crohn's disease patients whose TCR repertoires were analysed. Postoperative therapy was given to about half of the patients, with thiopurines administered to fewer than 13 patients and anti-TNF agents administered to fewer than 20 patients. Broad study findings and their caveats: Mucosal CD4 and CD8 T cells were sorted and sequenced only in a subgroup of patients, the size of which was not stated. Patients who were active smokers at surgery had a significantly higher proportion of clonal expansions than non-smokers (about 25% vs 20%, p=0.02). More high-frequency clones were carried by sorted CD8 T cells than by CD4 T cells, suggesting that mucosal expansions were mainly CD8. Endoscopic recurrence was found to be associated with higher high-frequency clone percentages at surgery, and recurrence was observed in all patients with clonality above 26.8% (18/57).

Adults with ileal or ileocolonic Crohn's disease and an indication for ileocolonic resection were eligible for inclusion. Before DNA extraction, whole ileal mucosal biopsies were kept frozen at -80 degrees C. Genomic DNA was extracted from frozen whole biopsies using a TRizol-based method and was quantified with a NanoDrop 2000 spectrophotometer. Comments on this clone: Its cognate antigen has yet to be identified. No base-level quality is on record; no much larger clone is a single base apart.

The CDR3 covers 13 residues, taking in both the cysteine and the phenylalanine. The entry retains the CDR3 DNA only, 39 bases that are in frame from base 1. V is shortened by 6 bases, J by 7 bases, and the region joining them spans 15 bases. CDR1 and CDR2 are read off the germline V gene as MNHEY and SVGAGI. Approximately 550 nanograms of biopsy DNA per sample were submitted for commercial TCRB immunosequencing. CDR3 regions were amplified from genomic DNA by Adaptive Biotechnology using a two-step, amplification bias-controlled multiplex PCR. Primers covering every V and J gene segment were used in the first PCR, while barcodes and Illumina adapters were added in the second PCR. CDR3 libraries were sequenced using an Illumina instrument. The study's own analysis went as follows. Vendor-provided pipelines were combined with custom analysis of raw data in R/Bioconductor under R version 3.3.0. Clonality, which ranges from 0 to 1, was calculated as the inverse of the normalised Shannon entropy across all productive clones. High-frequency clones were defined as the repertoire share of the top 100 clones, retaining only clones passing a 95% confidence test. Overlap between samples was measured with the Morisita-Horn index, while repertoire diversity was measured with the Simpson index. Not all clones reach the TCRdb copy of this immuneACCESS table, which keeps in-frame sequences only. Checked studies attribute under half of the gap to unresolved V genes and leave the rest unexplained. From that table come the V and J calls and clone size; the DNA was used to work out D and trimming. The sample data list approximately 27,000 clones, and roughly 81% of these were observed just once. About 6% of the sample goes to the ten largest clones.

Sequenced material: ileal tissue. The receptor was derived from an adult with Crohn's disease. The sequence links TRBV6-5 to TRBJ1-2; a tentative D call is TRBD1 (5 bases match). The CDR3 is CASRESGKSGYTF. The DNA sequence is given as TGTGCCAGCAGGGAATCAGGGAAAAGTGGCTACACCTTC.